This is a list of T cell receptor beta chains from one sample in a study of T cell responses to AZD1222 COVID-19 vaccine. TCRdb keeps only in-frame clones here, not all; method: immunoSEQ multiplex PCR. The data contain about 120,000 clones, more than 75% of them singletons. Specimen: peripheral blood, collected on day 0 of AZD1222 vaccination. The receptors derive from an adult in good health. The CDR3 runs from the conserved cysteine through the conserved F or W. Fields, in order: V gene, D gene, J gene, clone size, CDR3 DNA, CDR3 protein. The D gene is left open where the match is weak. The size field is filled for only some rows; it gives once, few, many or a size class.

>TRBV5-1|NA|TRBJ2-7|few
TGCGCCAGCAGCTGGGGGACGGAGGCCTACGAGCAGTACTTC
CASSWGTEAYEQYF
>TRBV3-1/TRBV3-2|TRBD2|TRBJ2-7|NA
TGTGCCAGCAGCCAAGTCCCCGGGGCTAGCGGGACCCCCTACGAGCAGTACTTC
CASSQVPGASGTPYEQYF
>TRBV15|NA|TRBJ1-6|NA
TGTGCCACCAGCAGGGTTCTTGGCAATTCACCCCTCCACTTT
CATSRVLGNSPLHF
>TRBV7-2|NA|TRBJ2-1|NA
TGTGCCAGCAGCCGTGACTACAATGAGCAGTTCTTC
CASSRDYNEQFF
>TRBV10-3|NA|TRBJ2-2|NA
TGTGCCATCAGTGGCAGGGGTGGCACCGGGGAGCTGTTTTTT
CAISGRGGTGELFF
>TRBV2|NA|TRBJ2-7|NA
TGTGCCAGCAGTGAATTGGGGGTAGGCTACGAGCAGTACTTC
CASSELGVGYEQYF
>TRBV7-2|NA|TRBJ1-1|NA
TGTGCCAGCAGCTTTCACCAGGTGAACACTGAAGCTTTCTTT
CASSFHQVNTEAFF
>TRBV3-1/TRBV3-2|TRBD2|TRBJ2-1|NA
TGTGCCAGCAGCCGCATACTAGCGGGAGCCTACAATGAGCAGTTCTTC
CASSRILAGAYNEQFF
>TRBV2|TRBD1|TRBJ1-1|NA
TGTGCCAGCAGCCAACAGGGGATGGACACTGAAGCTTTCTTT
CASSQQGMDTEAFF
>TRBV7-2|NA|TRBJ1-2|once
TGTGCCAGCAGCTTAGAAGCGGCAGGATATAACTATGGCTACACCTTC
CASSLEAAGYNYGYTF
>TRBV7-2|NA|TRBJ2-1|NA
TGTGCCAGCACTAAAAGTTTTGGCGGCACAACAGTTGGGGAGCAGTTCTTC
CASTKSFGGTTVGEQFF
>TRBV2|NA|TRBJ1-5|NA
TGTGCCAGCAGTGCGGGGGACTGGGTCGGGCAGCCCCAGCATTTT
CASSAGDWVGQPQHF
>TRBV15|NA|TRBJ2-2|NA
TGTGCCACCAGCACAGGGTTTCTAGCGAACACCGGGGAGCTGTTTTTT
CATSTGFLANTGELFF
>TRBV6-4|NA|TRBJ2-1|NA
TGTGCCAGCAGTCGAGCTCACTCCACCTCCTACAATGAGCAGTTCTTC
CASSRAHSTSYNEQFF
>TRBV7-9|NA|TRBJ1-2|NA
TGTGCCAGCAGCTTAGGTAACAAGAATGGCTACACCTTC
CASSLGNKNGYTF
>TRBV7-9|NA|TRBJ1-3|NA
TGTGCCAGCAGCTTTGCGGCAGGGGACGGAAACACCATATATTTT
CASSFAAGDGNTIYF
>TRBV10-3|TRBD1|TRBJ1-5|NA
TGTGCCATCAGTGAGTCGGGACAGAAAAATCAGCCCCAGCATTTT
CAISESGQKNQPQHF
>TRBV18|NA|TRBJ1-2|NA
TGTGCCAGCTCACCACTAGAAAGCTATGGCTACACCTTC
CASSPLESYGYTF
>TRBV18|NA|TRBJ2-7|NA
TGTGCCAGCTCACCACGGGCAGATGCCTCCTACGAGCAGTACTTC
CASSPRADASYEQYF
>TRBV3-1/TRBV3-2|TRBD1|TRBJ1-2|NA
TGTGCCAGCAGCCAAGTGGACAGGGGCGGTCAGGGCTACACCTTC
CASSQVDRGGQGYTF
>TRBV28|NA|TRBJ1-6|NA
TGTGCCAGCAGTTTCCTAAGCCCGCCCCTCCACTTT
CASSFLSPPLHF
>TRBV6-5|TRBD1|TRBJ2-5|NA
TGTGCCAGCAGTTACCGACAGGGCGGGGAGACCCAGTACTTC
CASSYRQGGETQYF
>TRBV7-9|TRBD1|TRBJ1-6|NA
TGTGCCAGCAGCTCGCCAAGGGGGCTGGAGAATTCACCCCTCCACTTT
CASSSPRGLENSPLHF
>TRBV6-2/TRBV6-3|TRBD2|TRBJ2-7|NA
TGTGCCAGCAGCCTTTGGACTAGCGGGAGTAACAACGAGCAGTACTTC
CASSLWTSGSNNEQYF
>TRBV28|TRBD1|TRBJ2-3|NA
TGTGCCAGCAGGATGACAGGGGGTGTTACAGATACGCAGTATTTT
CASRMTGGVTDTQYF
>TRBV4-1|TRBD2|TRBJ2-3|NA
TGCGCCAGCAGCCAAGGTACTAGCGGGAGTCCTACAGATACGCAGTATTTT
CASSQGTSGSPTDTQYF
>TRBV19|NA|TRBJ1-5|NA
TGTGCCAGTAGTCCGACGCCTGGAGGGGTCATGCCCCAGCATTTT
CASSPTPGGVMPQHF
>TRBV9|NA|TRBJ2-7|NA
TGTGCCAGCAGCGTAGAAGACAGTTACGAGCAGTACTTC
CASSVEDSYEQYF
>TRBV2|NA|TRBJ2-1|once
TGTGCCAGCAGTGAAAATATTGAGCAGTTCTTC
CASSENIEQFF
>TRBV7-2|TRBD2|TRBJ2-1|NA
TGTGCCAGCAGCTTTAAGCGGGAGTTGTTTGAGCAGTTCTTC
CASSFKRELFEQFF
>TRBV4-3|NA|TRBJ1-4|few
TGCGCCAGCAGCCAAGAGGGCCAGGGAAATGAAAAACTGTTTTTT
CASSQEGQGNEKLFF
>TRBV6-5|TRBD2|TRBJ2-7|NA
TGTGCCAGCGCTAGCGGAGCCTACGAGCAGTACTTC
CASASGAYEQYF
>TRBV5-1|TRBD1|TRBJ2-7|NA
TGCGCCAGCAGCGGCGGGACAGGGGCGACCTACGAGCAGTACTTC
CASSGGTGATYEQYF
>TRBV3-1/TRBV3-2|TRBD1|TRBJ1-1|NA
TGTGCCAGCAGCCAGGAGACAGGGGCGCCTTTCTTT
CASSQETGAPFF
>TRBV6-1|TRBD2|TRBJ2-2|few
TGTGCCAGCAGTGAAGTAGCGGGAGTAGGGGAGCTGTTTTTT
CASSEVAGVGELFF
>TRBV7-9|NA|TRBJ1-6|once
TGTGCCAGCAGCTTCTCAACAGGGCCCCGGGGTTCACCCCTCCACTTT
CASSFSTGPRGSPLHF
>TRBV6-2/TRBV6-3|NA|TRBJ1-2|NA
TGTGCCAGCAGTCCGCTTGACGAGCTCTCTGGCTACACCTTC
CASSPLDELSGYTF
>TRBV6-5|TRBD2|TRBJ2-7|NA
TGTGCCAGCAGTAATAGCGGGACCTCCTACGAGCAGTACTTC
CASSNSGTSYEQYF
>TRBV24-1|TRBD1|TRBJ2-5|NA
TGTGCCACCAGTGATTCAAGGACAGGGACAGAGACCCAGTACTTC
CATSDSRTGTETQYF
>TRBV30|NA|TRBJ1-1|once
TGTGCCTGGAGTTTTCATTCTGAAGCTTTCTTT
CAWSFHSEAFF
>TRBV29-1|NA|TRBJ1-3|NA
TGCGGCGCCCCCAAAGAAGGAAGCTCCCCCATATATTTT
CGAPKEGSSPIYF
>TRBV6-5|TRBD1|TRBJ2-1|NA
TGTGCCAGCAGTTACACAGGGACAGGGTACAATGAGCAGTTCTTC
CASSYTGTGYNEQFF
>TRBV6-5|NA|TRBJ2-3|NA
TGTGCCAGTGGGGACGGGAGCACAGATACGCAGTATTTT
CASGDGSTDTQYF
>TRBV28|NA|TRBJ2-1|NA
TGTGCCAGCATTGGACAGAACTTGTACAATGAGCAGTTCTTC
CASIGQNLYNEQFF
>TRBV24-1|NA|TRBJ2-1|NA
TGTGCCACCAGTGACCCCTCGGACACCCCCTACAATGAGCAGTTCTTC
CATSDPSDTPYNEQFF
>TRBV7-2|NA|TRBJ2-5|NA
TGTGCCAGCAGCGGTAGCCGCCAAGAGACCCAGTACTTC
CASSGSRQETQYF
>TRBV5-3|TRBD1|TRBJ2-3|NA
TGTGCCAGAAGCTGTCCCCCCGGACAGGGATGCACAGATACGCAGTATTTT
CARSCPPGQGCTDTQYF
>TRBV7-9|TRBD2|TRBJ2-1|few
TGTGCCAGCAGCTTAGCGCGGAGCGGGAGTGTCTACAATGAGCAGTTCTTC
CASSLARSGSVYNEQFF
>TRBV7-9|TRBD2|TRBJ2-3|NA
TGTGCCAGCAGCCGTACTACTAGCGGGAGGACCACAGATACGCAGTATTTT
CASSRTTSGRTTDTQYF
>TRBV5-1|NA|TRBJ2-7|NA
TGCGCCAGCAGCTTGGTATCCTCCTCTTCCTACGAGCAGTACTTC
CASSLVSSSSYEQYF
>TRBV19|TRBD1|TRBJ1-5|few
TGTGCCAGTACCCTCTCTGGGACAGGGTTGCGCAATCAGCCCCAGCATTTT
CASTLSGTGLRNQPQHF
>TRBV5-1|NA|TRBJ2-5|NA
TGCGCCAGCAGCTTGGCCCGGGGTGGCTCCCTGGGCGAACAAGAGACCCAGTACTTC
CASSLARGGSLGEQETQYF
>TRBV5-5|NA|TRBJ1-1|NA
TGTGCCAGCAGCTCCGACGAGAGGATGAACACTGAAGCTTTCTTT
CASSSDERMNTEAFF
>TRBV28|NA|TRBJ1-2|NA
TGTGCCAGCAACCAGATGGGAGACTATGGCTACACCTTC
CASNQMGDYGYTF
>TRBV27|TRBD1|TRBJ2-7|NA
TGTGCCAGCAGTTTAGAACAGGGGGCCAACGAGCAGTACTTC
CASSLEQGANEQYF
>TRBV4-3|TRBD2|TRBJ2-2|NA
TGCGCCAGCAGCATAGAAGCGGGAGGGAGCACCGGGGAGCTGTTTTTT
CASSIEAGGSTGELFF
>TRBV27|NA|TRBJ1-2|NA
TGTGCCAGCAGTCCCTCCTTAGGGGGTGGCTACACCTTC
CASSPSLGGGYTF
>TRBV18|TRBD1|TRBJ2-7|NA
TGTGCCAGCTCACCCCTTGGACAGGGAACTTTGAGCTCCTACGAGCAGTACTTC
CASSPLGQGTLSSYEQYF